This T cell receptor beta chain originates from a study of blood T cells in healthy people across ages. It was ten milliliters of peripheral blood that were drawn from each donor. Every sample gave at least 5.5 micrograms of total RNA when it was extracted. With a J-beta primer mix and a sample-barcoded 5' primer, a second PCR ran 7 to 11 cycles. Template switching added a 12-random-nucleotide identifier to every cDNA molecule. TCRdb reprocessed the 5' RACE reads with MiXCR, giving one entry per CDR3 protein. Of around 1,000,000 distinct CDR3 sequences listed, around 25% are singletons. This clonotype was observed a handful of times. The junction had 8 bases not matched to a gene; V was cut back by 7 bases and J by 4 bases. CDR1 is SQVTM and CDR2 is ANQGSEA in the germline V gene. The CDR3 has 13 residues. The data also belong to a second study, concerning T cells of mothers and their children.

The specimen sequenced was blood. V is TRBV29-1 and J is TRBJ2-3; 7 nucleotides agree with TRBD1. This TCR derives from a girl aged 2 to 9 in good health. CDR3 sequence reads: CSADREISDTQYF. CDR3 nucleotide sequence: TGCAGCGCTGACAGGGAGATATCAGATACGCAGTATTTT.